The 29 T cell receptor beta chains listed next were all sequenced from one sample in a study of T cell responses to AZD1222 COVID-19 vaccine. Method: immunoSEQ multiplex PCR; TCRdb's copy keeps in-frame clones and lacks some. In the table there are some 150,000 clones, approximately 87% of which are singletons. The sequenced sample was peripheral blood, obtained 28 days after the second AZD1222 dose. The source is an adult who received the AZD1222 COVID-19 vaccine.

This chain links TRBV11-2 with TRBJ1-6; TRBD1 might be the D (6 bases). The V gene's germline CDR1 is SGHAT and CDR2 FQNNGV. V shed 2 bases and J shed 7 bases, with 12 bases lying between them. The CDR3 totals 15 residues. DNA for the CDR3: TGTGCCAGCAGCTTATTGATGGGGGGCAATTCACCCCTCCACTTT. Its protein product is CASSLLMGGNSPLHF.

This clone has more than one count but fewer than ten. The chain joins TRBV5-1 to TRBJ2-7, with no clear D. There are 18 residues in the CDR3. Germline V lookup: CDR1 SGHRS, CDR2 YFSETQ. V was pared by 0 bases and J by 4 bases, with 23 bases between. CDR3 amino acids: CASSLARLEGKPLYEQYF. Here the CDR3 DNA reads TGCGCCAGCAGCTTGGCGAGGCTTGAAGGTAAACCCTTATACGAGCAGTACTTC. Variable domain in full (rest from reference TRBV5-1 and TRBJ2-7): KAGVTQTPRYLIKTRGQQVTLSCSPISGHRSVSWYQQTPGQGLQFLFEYFSETQRNKGNFPGRFSGRQFSNSRSEMNVSTLELGDSALYLCASSLARLEGKPLYEQYFGPGTRLTVT.

The V gene is TRBV5-4, the J gene TRBJ1-2, with a tentative D call TRBD1 (6 bases). Trimming removed 4 bases at V and 7 bases at J, with 14 bases between. The CDR3 has 13 residues. CDR1 is SGHNT, CDR2 YYREEE, per germline (reference sequence). CDR3 DNA: TGTGCCAGCAGCCGTACCGGGACAAGTGGCTACACCTTC. Translating it yields CASSRTGTSGYTF.

This chain connects TRBV6-2 or TRBV6-3 to TRBJ2-5, with a weak D call TRBD2 (6 bases). The length of the CDR3 is 15 residues. Trimming shortened V by 4 bases and J by 6 bases, and 18 bases separated the two germline ends. Germline CDR1 reads MNHEY; CDR2 reads SVGEGT. The CDR3 DNA is TGTGCCAGCAGTTCGGAACGACTAGTGAAAAAGACCCAGTACTTC. Its translation is CASSSERLVKKTQYF.

The gene calls are TRBV7-8 and TRBJ2-6; no firm D call. CDR1 is SGHVS and CDR2 is FQNEAQ in the germline V gene. CDR3 size: 18 residues. V lost 4 bases, J lost 0 bases, and 16 bases lay in between. The CDR3 here is CASSSAEVLNSGANVLTF. Here the CDR3 DNA reads TGTGCCAGCAGCTCTGCGGAAGTCTTAAACTCTGGGGCCAACGTCCTGACTTTC.

The genes are TRBV15 and TRBJ2-7, with 11 bases fitting TRBD2. This CDR3 spans 17 amino acids. V was pared by 3 bases and J by 0 bases, with 7 bases of the junction left unmatched. Looked up from germline, CDR1 is LNHNV and CDR2 is YYDKDF (reference sequence). The CDR3 is CATSSPRGTSGSYEQYF. The CDR3 DNA sequence: TGTGCCACCAGCAGCCCGCGAGGGACTAGCGGCTCCTACGAGCAGTACTTC.

This chain joins TRBV6-5 and TRBJ2-7; tentatively, D is TRBD2 (7 bases). Trimming pared 2 bases from V and 5 bases from J, leaving 13 bases between. The CDR3 length is 14 residues. The germline V gene encodes CDR1 MNHEY and CDR2 SVGAGI. The CDR3 DNA reads as TGTGCCAGCAGTTACAGGCGGGGGCAGAACGAGCAGTACTTC. The encoded protein is CASSYRRGQNEQYF.

This chain uses TRBV7-9 with TRBJ2-1, with TRBD1 as a possible D gene (5 bases). V was pared by 0 bases and J by 7 bases, with 10 bases between. CDR3 length equals 14 residues. Germline values: CDR1 SEHNR, CDR2 FQNEAQ (reference sequence). This CDR3 is CASSLAREANEQFF. The DNA for the CDR3 is TGTGCCAGCAGCTTAGCCAGGGAAGCAAATGAGCAGTTCTTC.

The V call is TRBV18, the J call TRBJ2-5; possibly TRBD1 or TRBD2 for D (5 bases each). Germline loops: CDR1 KGHSH, CDR2 LQKENI. Trimming cost V 3 bases and J 6 bases, with 20 bases left between them. The CDR3 sequence is 16 residues long. Here the CDR3 DNA reads TGTGCCAGCTCACCCTTCAGGGCCCTAATGGGACAGACCCAGTACTTC. This sequence encodes CASSPFRALMGQTQYF.

The rearrangement links TRBV5-1 to TRBJ1-1; D might be TRBD1 (6 bases). This CDR3 has 15 amino acids. Trimming removed 5 bases from V and 1 base from J, with 15 bases in between. The germline gives CDR1 SGHRS, CDR2 YFSETQ. The CDR3 sequence: CASSPAGAGNTEAFF. Here the CDR3 DNA reads TGCGCCAGCAGTCCTGCGGGGGCTGGGAACACTGAAGCTTTCTTT.

This chain joins TRBV6-2 or TRBV6-3 and TRBJ2-7, with D unclear. The germline V gene has CDR1 MNHEY and CDR2 SVGEGT. The CDR3 is 12 amino acids. The ends were cut back, 5 bases at V and 6 bases at J, with 11 bases in the middle. The CDR3 loop reads CASSPGIVEQYF. In nucleotides, the CDR3 is TGTGCCAGCAGTCCGGGTATAGTCGAGCAGTACTTC.

The gene calls are TRBV29-1 and TRBJ2-1; 7 bases map to TRBD2. This CDR3 is 13 amino acids long. Germline CDR1 is SQVTM and CDR2 is ANQGSEA. V lost 3 bases, J lost 5 bases, and 4 bases stayed unmatched. For the CDR3, the DNA is TGCAGCGTTGAGGGTCTAGCGGACAATGAGCAGTTCTTC. Amino acids: CSVEGLADNEQFF.

The chain links TRBV19 to TRBJ1-1; D call uncertain. The V gene lost 3 bases and the J gene lost 1 base, with 9 bases spanning the gap. The CDR3 extends over 14 amino acids. The germline gives CDR1 LNHDA, CDR2 SQIVND (reference sequence). The CDR3 sequence is CASSMDRPNTEAFF. The CDR3 DNA is TGTGCCAGTAGTATGGACCGACCGAACACTGAAGCTTTCTTT. Drawing the rest from reference TRBV19 and TRBJ1-1, the complete variable domain is DGGITQSPKYLFRKEGQNVTLSCEQNLNHDAMYWYRQDPGQGLRLIYYSQIVNDFQKGDIAEGYSVSREKKESFPLTVTSAQKNPTAFYLCASSMDRPNTEAFFGQGTRLTVV.

The CDR3 reads CASSPQQGSGNTIYF. The CDR3 DNA is TGTGCCAGCTCACCACAACAGGGTTCCGGAAACACCATATATTTT. The chain couples TRBV18 to TRBJ1-3; the D gene is possibly TRBD1 (6 bases). Trimming removed 1 base from V and 4 bases from J, with 11 bases in between. The germline V gene has CDR1 KGHSH and CDR2 LQKENI. The length of the CDR3 is 15 residues. The full variable domain, its missing parts supplied by reference TRBV18 and TRBJ1-3, is NAGVMQNPRHLVRRRGQEARLRCSPMKGHSHVYWYRQLPEEGLKFMVYLQKENIIDESGMPKERFSAEFPKEGPSILRIQQVVRGDSAAYFCASSPQQGSGNTIYFGEGSWLTVV.

V and J are TRBV5-1 and TRBJ1-5, with D hard to call. From germline, CDR1 is SGHRS and CDR2 YFSETQ. Trimming stripped 4 bases from V and 3 bases from J, with 8 bases between. The CDR3 extends over 13 amino acids. CDR3 coding DNA: TGCGCCAGCAGCCCCGGTCCCAATCAGCCCCAGCATTTT. It yields the protein CASSPGPNQPQHF.

A remark on this clone: The identical CDR3 is also encoded by other nucleotide sequences in the sample. The rearrangement joins TRBV5-1 to TRBJ1-1; weak D call: TRBD1 (5 bases). Germline V CDR1 and CDR2: SGHRS, YFSETQ. Trimming left V 3 bases short and J 1 base short, with 10 bases between. The CDR3 consists of 14 residues. CDR3 protein: CASSSGQPNTEAFF. CDR3 DNA: TGCGCCAGCAGCTCAGGACAACCGAACACTGAAGCTTTCTTT.

The V gene is TRBV5-1, the J gene TRBJ1-2, with 7 bases aligning to TRBD1. The CDR3 totals 13 residues. Germline lookup yields CDR1 SGHRS and CDR2 YFSETQ. V shed 1 base and J 5 bases; nucleotides not matched to a gene: 2. The CDR3 here is CASSLQGEYGYTF. The CDR3 DNA reads TGCGCCAGCAGCTTGCAGGGGGAGTATGGCTACACCTTC.

This chain uses TRBV2 with TRBJ1-3; D gene unclear. The CDR3 has 13 amino acids. Trimming removed 7 bases at V and 2 bases at J, with 9 bases between. Germline assignment: CDR1 SNHLY and CDR2 FYNNEI. As DNA, the CDR3 is TGTGCCAGCATCTTCGCTGCTGGAAACACCATATATTTT. It codes for CASIFAAGNTIYF.

The rearrangement joins TRBV5-1 to TRBJ2-1; no firm D call. The CDR3 has 12 amino acids. The germline gives CDR1 SGHRS, CDR2 YFSETQ. The V and J ends lost 2 bases and 4 bases respectively, with 4 bases between them. The CDR3 DNA follows: TGCGCCAGCAGCTTTAGATACAATGAGCAGTTCTTC. Amino acids: CASSFRYNEQFF.

The chain is built from TRBV19 and TRBJ2-1; TRBD2 aligns across 12 bases. Germline-derived CDR1 and CDR2 are LNHDA and SQIVND (reference sequence). CDR3 length: 15 residues. V was clipped by 6 bases and J by 9 bases; unmatched bases: 9. The DNA of the CDR3 is TGTGCCAGTAGGGCTAGCGGGAGGGCCAACCTTGAGCAGTTCTTC. Its protein is CASRASGRANLEQFF.

This chain links TRBV4-2 with TRBJ2-7; TRBD2 might be the D (6 bases). V gave up 0 bases and J gave up 7 bases, with 16 bases separating them. Looked up from germline, CDR1 is LGHNA and CDR2 is YNFKEQ. CDR3 length equals 15 residues. CDR3 nucleotides: TGTGCCAGCAGCCAAGATGGGGCGGGGAGTCGGGAGCAGTACTTC. Its protein is CASSQDGAGSREQYF.

The CDR3 region is CASAYTGELFF. CDR3 DNA sequence: TGTGCCTCAGCGTACACCGGGGAGCTGTTTTTT. The chain is built from TRBV19 and TRBJ2-2; D is unclear. Germline V CDR1 and CDR2: LNHDA, SQIVND (reference sequence). V lost 11 bases and J lost 3, with 7 bases in between. The CDR3 totals 11 residues. Full variable domain (missing parts from reference TRBV19 and TRBJ2-2): DGGITQSPKYLFRKEGQNVTLSCEQNLNHDAMYWYRQDPGQGLRLIYYSQIVNDFQKGDIAEGYSVSREKKESFPLTVTSAQKNPTAFYLCASAYTGELFFGEGSRLTVL.

The genes are TRBV19 and TRBJ1-1, with 7 positions matching TRBD1. V lost 3 bases and J lost 4; bases outside the gene matches: 8. The CDR3 is made up of 15 amino acids. Germline-derived CDR1 and CDR2 are LNHDA and SQIVND (reference sequence). This CDR3 reads CASSIGQAGGTEAFF. The CDR3 DNA reads as TGTGCCAGTAGTATTGGACAGGCTGGCGGCACTGAAGCTTTCTTT.

The chain employs TRBV2 and TRBJ1-5; tentatively, D is TRBD1 (6 bases). Trimming took off 1 base at V and 7 bases at J, with 11 bases between the two ends. CDR1 SNHLY and CDR2 FYNNEI come from the germline V gene. The CDR3 extends over 14 amino acids. The CDR3 nucleotides read TGTGCCAGCAGTGAAGGGTCCAGGGGACAGCCCCAGCATTTT. Its protein is CASSEGSRGQPQHF.

CDR3 in amino acids: CASSFSGYNEQFF. CDR3 nucleotide sequence: TGTGCCAGCAGCTTTTCCGGATACAATGAGCAGTTCTTC. V and J are TRBV7-2 and TRBJ2-1; D remains unclear. This CDR3 region has 13 residues. Trimming shortened V by 3 bases and J by 4 bases, and 7 bases separated the two germline ends. Germline-derived CDR1 and CDR2 are SGHTA and FQGNSA.

This clone has more than one count but fewer than ten. The rearrangement links TRBV6-2 or TRBV6-3 to TRBJ2-1, with 8 bases matching TRBD2. The CDR3 sequence is 17 residues long. Per germline, CDR1 MNHEY and CDR2 SVGEGT. Germline trimming cut 5 bases from V and 0 bases from J; bases unmatched to any gene: 9. CDR3 nucleotides: TGTGCCAGCAGTCCCTACCCGAGCGGGAGCTCCTACAATGAGCAGTTCTTC. This encodes CASSPYPSGSSYNEQFF.

This clone has just a few counts. The genes are TRBV9 and TRBJ1-3; no clear D. Trimming took off 0 bases at V and 4 bases at J, with 17 bases between the two ends. The germline CDR1 and CDR2 sequences are SGDLS and YYNGEE. This CDR3 spans 17 amino acids. The CDR3 DNA is TGTGCCAGCAGCGTAGGCGGTCCGGGTTCGTTGGGAAACACCATATATTTT. Translating it yields CASSVGGPGSLGNTIYF.

The chain combines TRBV28 with TRBJ2-7; D is uncertain. The V gene's germline CDR1 is MDHEN and CDR2 SYDVKM. V was pared by 1 base and J by 4 bases, with 8 bases between. The CDR3 totals 13 residues. The CDR3 nucleotides read TGTGCCAGCAGTTTATTAGGCGTGTACGAGCAGTACTTC. Its translation: CASSLLGVYEQYF.

The chain links TRBV9 to TRBJ1-2; D is unresolved. The germline V and J ends were trimmed by 0 bases and 1 base, with 16 bases remaining between them. Germline V lookup: CDR1 SGDLS, CDR2 YYNGEE. This CDR3 is built from 17 residues. The CDR3 is CASSVDPDALNNYGYTF. The CDR3 DNA sequence: TGTGCCAGCAGCGTAGACCCGGACGCCCTGAATAACTATGGCTACACCTTC.